The 29 T cell receptor beta chains listed next were all sequenced from one sample in a study of cytomegalovirus exposure and HLA in healthy donors. Amplification used 60 Vbeta primers and 13 Jbeta primers. Using immunoSEQ multiplex PCR, the repertoire was profiled, and TCRdb retains in-frame clones only, with some absent. The table includes about 100,000 clones, roughly 70% detected once. Specimen: PBMCs. The source of these receptors is a woman in her thirties or forties in good health and CMV-seropositive.

J is TRBJ1-2 and V is TRBV2; a weak D match, TRBD1 (5 bases). V lost 8 bases and J 4 bases, leaving 11 bases between the germline ends. Germline V gives CDR1 SNHLY, CDR2 FYNNEI. This CDR3 contains 12 residues. CDR3 nucleotide sequence: TGTGCCAGCCGGGGGGGAGGCTATGGCTACACCTTC. Residues: CASRGGGYGYTF.

This clone was detected only a few times. An end of the junction does not agree with germline; a read error may underlie this. The chain combines TRBV2 with TRBJ2-5; 7 positions agree with TRBD1. The CDR3 sequence is 14 residues long. CDR1 SNHLY and CDR2 FYNNEI come from the germline V gene. CDR3 residues: CASRDRDSTPLSDF. The CDR3 coding sequence is TGTGCCAGCAGGGACCGGGACAGCACTCCATTATCTGACTTC.

V is TRBV2 and J is TRBJ2-5, with a tentative D call TRBD1 (6 bases). There are 13 residues in the CDR3. Per the germline V gene, CDR1 is SNHLY and CDR2 is FYNNEI. Trimming pared 8 bases from V and 2 bases from J, leaving 12 bases between. CDR3 in amino acids: CASQRDTQETQYF. In DNA, the CDR3 is TGTGCCAGCCAACGGGACACTCAAGAGACCCAGTACTTC.

The rearrangement joins TRBV4-1 to TRBJ2-3; 8 bases are a match to TRBD2. Germline values: CDR1 MGHRA, CDR2 YSYEKL. V lost 5 bases and J lost 0; bases outside the gene matches: 10. The length of the CDR3 is 17 residues. CDR3: CASSVSGGTSSTDTQYF. DNA of the CDR3: TGCGCCAGCAGCGTAAGCGGGGGCACCTCCAGCACAGATACGCAGTATTTT.

This clone has more than one count but fewer than ten. This chain uses TRBV20-1 with TRBJ1-1; D is unresolved. CDR3 length: 11 residues. CDR1 is DFQATT and CDR2 is SNEGSKA in the germline V gene (reference sequence). V lost 7 bases and J lost 5, with 11 bases in between. The CDR3 nucleotides read TGCAGTGGGAGGTTTGGAACTGAAGCTTTCTTT. Translated, it gives CSGRFGTEAFF.

About this clone itself: Since no conserved phenylalanine or tryptophan closes the CDR3, a read error is the likely cause. The V call is TRBV30, the J call TRBJ2-3, with TRBD2 matching 7 bases. The V gene end was trimmed by 3 bases and the J gene end by 1 base; junction bases not matched to a gene: 4. The CDR3 runs to 14 residues. CDR1 GTSNPN and CDR2 SVGIG come from the germline V gene (reference sequence). CDR3 sequence: CAWRASGGTDTQYV. DNA of the CDR3: TGTGCCTGGAGGGCCAGCGGGGGCACAGATACGCAGTATGTT.

The V call is TRBV7-9, the J call TRBJ1-4; D is unclear. Trimming shortened V by 1 base and J by 3 bases, and 12 bases separated the two germline ends. The CDR3 spans 16 residues. CDR1 and CDR2 from the germline V gene are SEHNR and FQNEAQ (reference sequence). In DNA form, the CDR3 reads TGTGCCAGCAGCTTAGGCCTGACGGAGGCTAATGAAAAACTGTTTTTT. Its protein is CASSLGLTEANEKLFF.

This clone was recorded once. This chain links TRBV7-3 with TRBJ1-1, with a tentative D call TRBD1 (6 bases). There are 14 residues in the CDR3. Germline values: CDR1 SGHTA, CDR2 FQGTGA. V was cut by 3 bases and J by 1 base, with 9 bases left in between. The CDR3 DNA reads TGTGCCAGCAGCTTGGGACATTCGAACACTGAAGCTTTCTTT. Its translation is CASSLGHSNTEAFF. The whole variable domain, remainder taken from reference TRBV7-3 and TRBJ1-1, is GAGVSQTPSNKVTEKGKYVELRCDPISGHTALYWYRQSLGQGPEFLIYFQGTGAADDSGLPNDRFFAVRPEGSVSTLKIQRTERGDSAVYLCASSLGHSNTEAFFGQGTRLTVV.

This clone was counted a few times. This rearrangement joins TRBV19 to TRBJ2-7, with 7 nucleotides matching TRBD2. This CDR3 has 14 amino acids. J lost 2 bases, V lost 5 bases, and 6 bases had no gene match. Germline CDR1 and CDR2: LNHDA and SQIVND (reference sequence). CDR3 loop: CASSPGTITYEQYF. Here the CDR3 DNA reads TGTGCCAGTAGTCCCGGGACTATCACCTACGAGCAGTACTTC.

The chain couples TRBV28 to TRBJ1-1, with 10 bases aligning to TRBD1. The CDR3 extends over 15 amino acids. Unmatched junction bases numbered 7, after V lost 5 bases and J lost 4 bases. CDR1 is MDHEN and CDR2 is SYDVKM in the germline V gene. In nucleotides, the CDR3 is TGTGCCAGCAGTCTACCGGGACAGGGGACCACTGAAGCTTTCTTT. This translates into CASSLPGQGTTEAFF.

As concerns this clone: The junction departs from the called germline gene at one end, perhaps through a read error. The chain combines TRBV5-5 with TRBJ1-5; D is unresolved. Germline-derived CDR1 and CDR2 are SGHKS and YYEKEE (reference sequence). This CDR3 has 15 amino acids. This CDR3 reads CASSLERLSNQPQHF. CDR3 nucleotides: TGTGCCAGCAGCTTGGAACGCTTAAGCAACCAGCCCCAGCATTTT.

Concerning this clone itself: This specimen includes other DNA sequences encoding the same CDR3. V gene TRBV30 combines with J gene TRBJ1-1; D not certain. Per germline, CDR1 GTSNPN and CDR2 SVGIG (reference sequence). The V and J ends lost 8 bases and 1 base respectively, with 14 bases between them. The CDR3 loop spans 13 amino acids. The CDR3 sequence is CALAGRANTEAFF. The CDR3 DNA sequence: TGTGCCCTTGCCGGGAGAGCGAACACTGAAGCTTTCTTT.

This chain connects TRBV6-1 to TRBJ2-3, with 9 bases lining up with TRBD1. The germline V gene encodes CDR1 MNHNS and CDR2 SASEGT. This CDR3 has 15 amino acids. V trimming: 6 bases; J trimming: 5 bases; junction bases outside the gene matches: 9. The DNA for the CDR3 is TGTGCCAGCAGCGAAAACAGGGGGCCCGGAGATACGCAGTATTTT. Translated: CASSENRGPGDTQYF.

This chain links TRBV29-1 with TRBJ2-7, with 10 bases aligning to TRBD1. With 6 bases clipped from V and 6 bases from J, the junction kept 5 bases outside the gene matches. CDR1 SQVTM and CDR2 ANQGSEA come from the germline V gene. The CDR3 totals 12 residues. CDR3 DNA: TGCAGCGTCTTGGACAGGGGGGGCGAGCAGTACTTC. This sequence encodes CSVLDRGGEQYF.

The chain recombines TRBV5-1 with TRBJ1-1, with 7 bases matching TRBD1. The CDR3 sequence is 13 residues long. V trimming: 0 bases; J trimming: 11 bases; junction bases outside the gene matches: 7. The germline V gene encodes CDR1 SGHRS and CDR2 YFSETQ. The CDR3 is CASSLARTGEAFF. The CDR3 coding sequence is TGCGCCAGCAGCTTGGCGCGGACAGGTGAGGCTTTCTTT.

Only a few counts were recorded for this clone. CDR3 sequence (DNA): TGTGCCAGCAGCCCGACAGGGGAGGGAGAGACCCAGTACTTC. Amino acids: CASSPTGEGETQYF. The V call is TRBV5-4, the J call TRBJ2-5, with TRBD1 as a possible D gene (8 bases). The V end lost 4 bases, the J end lost 4 bases, and 14 bases lay between the germline ends. CDR1 and CDR2 from the germline V gene are SGHNT and YYREEE (reference sequence). The CDR3 runs 14 residues.

This clone has only a few counts. CDR3 coding DNA: TGCAGCGTTGAAGGGCAGGGAGGCCAGCCCCAGCATTTT. Amino acids: CSVEGQGGQPQHF. The chain carries TRBV29-1 and TRBJ1-5, with D possibly TRBD1 on 5 matching bases. Germline V gives CDR1 SQVTM, CDR2 ANQGSEA. CDR3 length: 13 residues. The ends were cut back, 1 base at V and 7 bases at J, with 11 bases in the middle.

This rearrangement joins TRBV5-4 to TRBJ1-2; no clear D gene. The ends were cut back, 4 bases at V and 2 bases at J, with 9 bases in the middle. The length of the CDR3 is 13 residues. The germline V gene encodes CDR1 SGHNT and CDR2 YYREEE (reference sequence). The DNA for the CDR3 is TGTGCCAGCAGCCGCCCGGGGAACTATGGCTACACCTTC. It codes for CASSRPGNYGYTF.

This sequence joins TRBV7-9 and TRBJ2-7, with 7 bases that match TRBD2. CDR1 is SEHNR, CDR2 FQNEAQ, per germline (reference sequence). V lost 6 bases and J lost 3; bases outside the gene matches: 8. The CDR3 length is 14 residues. The CDR3 reads CASRPLGGDYEQYF. The CDR3 DNA sequence: TGTGCCAGCAGACCCCTGGGAGGGGACTACGAGCAGTACTTC.

The CDR3, as DNA: TGTGCCAGCAGCTCACAGGGGGTAGAGTTATGGGGCTACACCTTC. Amino acid sequence: CASSSQGVELWGYTF. J is TRBJ1-2 and V is TRBV6-5, with 8 bases lining up with TRBD1. V gave up 6 bases and J gave up 8 bases; unmatched junction bases: 14. The CDR3 loop spans 15 amino acids. Germline values: CDR1 MNHEY, CDR2 SVGAGI.

CDR3 bases: TGTGCCAGCAGCCCACGGACAGGGAACGGTTCACCCCTCCACTTT. Translation gives CASSPRTGNGSPLHF. J is TRBJ1-6 and V is TRBV9; 8 bases match TRBD1. After removal of 4 bases from V and 9 bases from J, the junction contained 9 bases not matched to a gene. From germline, CDR1 is SGDLS and CDR2 YYNGEE. CDR3 length equals 15 residues.

The chain employs TRBV12-5 and TRBJ1-3, with 8 bases aligning to TRBD1. J gave up 3 bases and V 1 base, and 2 bases lay outside the gene matches. Per the germline V gene, CDR1 is LGHNT and CDR2 is FRNRAP. The CDR3 loop spans 15 amino acids. The CDR3 sequence: CASGLAGQGGNTIYF. As DNA, the CDR3 is TGTGCTAGTGGTTTGGCCGGACAGGGTGGAAACACCATATATTTT.

This chain links TRBV30 with TRBJ1-1; perhaps TRBD1 as D (6 bases). CDR3 length equals 11 residues. Germline CDR1 is GTSNPN and CDR2 is SVGIG (reference sequence). The CDR3 is CACIGGTEAFF. The CDR3 DNA follows: TGTGCTTGCATAGGGGGCACTGAAGCTTTCTTT.

The rearrangement uses TRBV6-5 and TRBJ1-1; D may be TRBD1 (5 bases). V lost 0 bases and J lost 1, with 9 bases in between. Germline V gene data show CDR1 as MNHEY and CDR2 as SVGAGI. The CDR3 is made up of 15 amino acids. CDR3 in amino acids: CASSYSITGNTEAFF. CDR3 DNA: TGTGCCAGCAGTTACTCTATCACAGGGAACACTGAAGCTTTCTTT.

The V gene is TRBV19, the J gene TRBJ1-1, with D maybe TRBD1 (5 bases). This CDR3 is built from 16 residues. In germline, CDR1 is LNHDA, CDR2 SQIVND (reference sequence). Deletions cut 5 bases from V and 1 base from J, with 17 bases between. DNA of the CDR3: TGTGCCAGTAGTCTCCGGACCGGGGGTACGAACACTGAAGCTTTCTTT. Its translation: CASSLRTGGTNTEAFF.

The chain employs TRBV29-1 and TRBJ2-1; D possibly corresponds to TRBD1 (5 bases). Germline V gene sequence: CDR1 SQVTM, CDR2 ANQGSEA. The V and J ends lost 8 bases and 7 bases respectively, with 15 bases between them. There are 12 residues in the CDR3. CDR3 amino acids: CSTRQGRNEQFF. The CDR3, as DNA: TGCAGCACCCGGCAGGGAAGGAATGAGCAGTTCTTC.

There are a few counts of this clone. The same CDR3 is also encoded by other DNA sequences in this sample. The chain has TRBV5-6 and TRBJ1-1; TRBD1 matches 8 bases. J was trimmed by 1 base and V by 4 bases; bases with no gene match: 3. This CDR3 has 14 amino acids. Germline assignment: CDR1 SGHDT and CDR2 YYEEEE. Here the CDR3 reads CASSRGQGNTEAFF. In DNA form, the CDR3 reads TGTGCCAGCAGCCGCGGACAGGGGAACACTGAAGCTTTCTTT. Supplemented by reference TRBV5-6 and TRBJ1-1, the full variable domain reads DAGVTQSPTHLIKTRGQQVTLRCSPKSGHDTVSWYQQALGQGPQFIFQYYEEEERQRGNFPDRFSGHQFPNYSSELNVNALLLGDSALYLCASSRGQGNTEAFFGQGTRLTVV.

The genes are TRBV6-5 and TRBJ2-7; D perhaps matches TRBD1 (6 bases). This CDR3 has 15 residues. Between the trimmed V and J ends, which lost 6 bases and 3 bases, there was a span of 18 bases. CDR1 and CDR2 from the germline V gene are MNHEY and SVGAGI. CDR3 sequence reads: CASRGAATVVYEQYF. Written as DNA, the CDR3 is TGTGCCAGCAGGGGGGCGGCGACAGTGGTCTACGAGCAGTACTTC.

This chain links TRBV5-1 with TRBJ2-4, with D perhaps matching TRBD1 (6 bases). The germline V gene encodes CDR1 SGHRS and CDR2 YFSETQ. The germline V and J ends were trimmed by 5 bases and 8 bases, with 17 bases remaining between them. The CDR3 contains 14 residues. CDR3 sequence reads: CASRRQVGEDIQYF. In DNA, the CDR3 is TGCGCCAGCAGAAGACAGGTAGGGGAAGACATTCAGTACTTC.